A single sample is the source of the 31 T cell receptor beta chains below, sequenced in a study of metastatic and nonmetastatic thyroid tumors. There were no patients who had received any treatment before thyroid surgery. MiXCR was used by TCRdb to re-call the PCR reads. The sample yields around 89,000 clones, about 16% seen once. The specimen sequenced was blood. The receptors shown here come from a female donor with papillary thyroid cancer or a benign thyroid nodule (not recorded which). Some clones in this sample may be carry-over from other donors' samples.

This clone was observed many times. The chain employs TRBV28 and TRBJ2-5; 8 bases line up with TRBD2. Looked up from germline, CDR1 is MDHEN and CDR2 is SYDVKM. V was clipped by 7 bases and J by 3 bases; unmatched bases: 1. The CDR3 runs 12 residues. The CDR3 is CASTGGEETQYF. The CDR3 nucleotides are TGTGCCAGCACCGGGGGGGAAGAGACCCAGTACTTC.

As to this clone: Since a much larger clone is just one base distant, this may be a read error. V gene TRBV7-9 combines with J gene TRBJ2-5; D is unclear. This CDR3 has 13 residues. CDR1 is SEHNR, CDR2 FQNEAQ, per germline (reference sequence). The CDR3 nucleotides are TGTGCCAGCAGCCCTCAAGGCCAAGATACCCAGTACTTC. The encoded protein is CASSPQGQDTQYF.

This clone showed up many times. J is TRBJ2-7 and V is TRBV2; 7 nucleotides agree with TRBD1. This CDR3 comprises 14 residues. V dropped 6 bases and J dropped 0; count of bases not matched to a gene: 5. Germline V CDR1 and CDR2: SNHLY, FYNNEI. CDR3 DNA sequence: TGTGCCAGCAGAGAACAGGGGATCTCCTACGAGCAGTACTTC. Its translation is CASREQGISYEQYF.

The table lists this clone with many counts. The chain combines TRBV15 with TRBJ1-1; the D gene is possibly TRBD1 (6 bases). V lost 1 base to trimming and J lost 0 bases, with 9 bases between them. The germline V gene has CDR1 LNHNV and CDR2 YYDKDF (reference sequence). This CDR3 is built from 15 residues. CDR3 sequence: CATSRVAGVNTEAFF. CDR3 in DNA: TGTGCCACCAGCAGAGTCGCAGGGGTGAACACTGAAGCTTTCTTT.

This clone has ten or more counts. The CDR3, as DNA: TGCGCCAGCAGCCCTGTACCTGCGATACGGCCCGGAGAAAAACTGTTTTTT. Translation gives CASSPVPAIRPGEKLFF. The rearrangement links TRBV4-1 to TRBJ1-4; no definite D call. V lost 4 bases to trimming and J lost 8 bases, with 23 bases between them. The CDR3 loop spans 17 amino acids. The germline CDR1 and CDR2 sequences are MGHRA and YSYEKL.

This clone was seen repeatedly, ten times or more. The gene calls are TRBV5-1 and TRBJ2-3, with 11 nucleotides matching TRBD2. The germline gives CDR1 SGHRS, CDR2 YFSETQ. CDR3 length: 17 amino acids. J was trimmed by 4 bases and V by 3 bases; bases with no gene match: 10. The CDR3 DNA reads as TGCGCCAGCAGCTCTAACGGTCTAGCGGGGGGAGCAGATACGCAGTATTTT. Translation gives CASSSNGLAGGADTQYF.

Notes on this clone: This CDR3 is missing its conserved last phenylalanine or tryptophan, likely due to a read error. This chain links TRBV3-1 with TRBJ2-3; D is undetermined. The CDR3 is 13 amino acids. The V end was cut by 1 base, the J end by 0 bases, with 2 bases between. Germline V gene data show CDR1 as LGHDT and CDR2 as YNNKEL (reference sequence). The CDR3 spells CASSQASTDTQYL. In DNA, the CDR3 is TGTGCCAGCAGCCAAGCTAGCACAGATACGCAGTATCTT.

To note about this clone: One end of the junction fails to match germline, which may point to a read error. This chain connects TRBV2 to TRBJ2-7; no clear D gene. The CDR3 runs 13 residues. Per germline, CDR1 SNHLY and CDR2 FYNNEI. CDR3 coding DNA: TGTTCCAGCACTCCAGGTGCGGCCTACGAGCAGTACTTC. Amino acid sequence: CSSTPGAAYEQYF.

About this clone: It may be a read error: a sequence one base away is much more abundant. It is likely a read error, because the conserved phenylalanine at the end of the CDR3 is missing. The CDR3 DNA sequence: TGCAGTGCACCGGGACCGAAGAACACTGAAGCTTTCCTT. The encoded protein is CSAPGPKNTEAFL. The chain is built from TRBV20-1 and TRBJ1-1; D might be TRBD1 (5 bases). Germline lookup yields CDR1 DFQATT and CDR2 SNEGSKA (reference sequence). V lost 6 bases and J 1 base, leaving 12 bases between the germline ends. This CDR3 is 13 amino acids long.

The table lists this clone with many counts. The V call is TRBV24-1, the J call TRBJ2-3; a possible D gene is TRBD1 (6 bases). This CDR3 is built from 15 residues. V lost 6 bases and J lost 2, with 14 bases in between. Germline V lookup: CDR1 KGHDR, CDR2 SFDVKD. The CDR3 spells CATSTPDRPTDTQYF. In DNA form, the CDR3 reads TGTGCCACCAGTACTCCGGACAGACCCACAGATACGCAGTATTTT.

This clone occurred many times. V is TRBV7-9 and J is TRBJ2-1; tentatively, D is TRBD1 (6 bases). The germline V and J ends were trimmed by 5 bases and 2 bases, with 16 bases remaining between them. The CDR3 length is 16 residues. Germline-derived CDR1 and CDR2 are SEHNR and FQNEAQ (reference sequence). CDR3: CASSLKTGLTYNEQFF. DNA of the CDR3: TGTGCCAGCAGCCTAAAGACAGGCCTGACCTACAATGAGCAGTTCTTC.

This clone occurred many times. This sequence joins TRBV6-1 and TRBJ2-3, with D perhaps TRBD1 (6 bases). This CDR3 has 14 amino acids. Germline lookup yields CDR1 MNHNS and CDR2 SASEGT. V was clipped by 3 bases and J by 2 bases, with 9 bases between them. The DNA of the CDR3 is TGTGCCAGCAGTGAGCAGGGGATCACAGATACGCAGTATTTT. Its protein is CASSEQGITDTQYF.

This clone was seen ten or more times. The genes are TRBV19 and TRBJ2-5; D is uncertain. Trimming removed 3 bases from V and 2 bases from J, with 19 bases in between. This CDR3 is built from 17 residues. From germline, CDR1 is LNHDA and CDR2 SQIVND (reference sequence). CDR3 sequence: CASSINLAKGIQETQYF. CDR3 in DNA: TGTGCCAGTAGTATCAATTTAGCAAAGGGTATTCAAGAGACCCAGTACTTC.

This clone was seen repeatedly, ten times or more. This sequence joins TRBV5-1 and TRBJ2-1; TRBD1 matches 9 bases. The CDR3 spans 17 residues. Looked up from germline, CDR1 is SGHRS and CDR2 is YFSETQ. The J segment lost 5 bases and the V segment lost 1 base, leaving 10 bases of the junction unmatched. In DNA, the CDR3 is TGCGCCAGCAGCTTGCTTTTAGGGACAGGGAAGGACAATGAGCAGTTCTTC. This encodes CASSLLLGTGKDNEQFF. The full variable domain, rest sourced from reference TRBV5-1 and TRBJ2-1, is KAGVTQTPRYLIKTRGQQVTLSCSPISGHRSVSWYQQTPGQGLQFLFEYFSETQRNKGNFPGRFSGRQFSNSRSEMNVSTLELGDSALYLCASSLLLGTGKDNEQFFGPGTRLTVL.

This clone was seen repeatedly, ten times or more. J is TRBJ1-4 and V is TRBV4-1, with D perhaps matching TRBD1 (6 bases). Germline CDR1 MGHRA, CDR2 YSYEKL. This CDR3 is 17 amino acids long. V shed 0 bases and J shed 5 bases, with 16 bases lying between them. Written as DNA, the CDR3 is TGCGCCAGCAGCCAAGATCGGAGCTTAACAGGGAATGAAAAACTGTTTTTT. Its protein is CASSQDRSLTGNEKLFF.

In this sample, this clone turned up many times. A read error is possible here, since a much larger clone lies one base away. The rearrangement joins TRBV6-1 to TRBJ1-1; 8 nucleotides match TRBD1. Per the germline V gene, CDR1 is MNHNS and CDR2 is SASEGT. Trimming took 7 bases from V and 3 from J; bases not matched to a gene: 7. The CDR3 loop spans 14 amino acids. The CDR3 sequence: CASIPGQGYTEAFF. The CDR3 nucleotides are TGTGCCAGCATCCCCGGACAGGGATACACTGAAGCTTTCTTT.

Many counts were recorded for this clone. This CDR3 is CASSPVHSGVDGYTF. DNA of the CDR3: TGTGCCAGCTCACCTGTGCATTCAGGGGTGGATGGCTACACCTTC. This chain connects TRBV18 to TRBJ1-2, with TRBD1 as a possible D gene (6 bases). CDR1 KGHSH and CDR2 LQKENI come from the germline V gene. Trimming took 3 bases from V and 6 from J, leaving 17 bases between them. CDR3 length: 15 amino acids.

The chain carries TRBV20-1 and TRBJ2-1; TRBD2 matches at 13 bases. Per germline, CDR1 DFQATT and CDR2 SNEGSKA (reference sequence). The V gene end was trimmed by 6 bases and the J gene end by 8 bases; junction bases not matched to a gene: 7. The CDR3 has 14 amino acids. The CDR3 DNA reads TGCAGTGCGCAAGGACTAGCGGGGGAATATGAGCAGTTCTTC. This gives the protein CSAQGLAGEYEQFF.

This clone was counted ten times or more. The chain joins TRBV19 to TRBJ2-5, with TRBD1 as a possible D gene (6 bases). Germline V gene lookup returns CDR1 LNHDA and CDR2 SQIVND (reference sequence). The CDR3 sequence is 13 residues long. The V and J ends lost 4 bases and 4 bases respectively, with 10 bases between them. CDR3: CASSNRARETQYF. CDR3 coding DNA: TGTGCCAGTAGTAACAGGGCGAGAGAGACCCAGTACTTC.

The chain joins TRBV2 to TRBJ2-3; 10 nucleotides agree with TRBD2. V gave up 3 bases and J gave up 0 bases; unmatched junction bases: 12. The germline gives CDR1 SNHLY, CDR2 FYNNEI. This CDR3 is 19 amino acids long. The CDR3 DNA reads TGTGCCAGCAGTGAGGGAGTCTGGCATAGCGGGGGGAGCACAGATACGCAGTATTTT. Translating gives CASSEGVWHSGGSTDTQYF.

This clone showed up just once. A much more abundant neighbour one base away suggests this may be a read error. This specimen includes other DNA sequences encoding the same CDR3. V gene TRBV3-1 combines with J gene TRBJ1-4; TRBD1 matches 9 bases. The V and J ends lost 4 bases and 8 bases, in that order; junction bases with no gene match: 8. The CDR3 is made up of 15 amino acids. Germline values: CDR1 LGHDT, CDR2 YNNKEL (reference sequence). CDR3 in amino acids: CASSPQGALGEKLFF. CDR3 coding DNA: TGTGCCAGCAGCCCACAGGGGGCATTAGGGGAAAAACTGTTTTTT.

This clone has ten or more counts. This chain uses TRBV6-1 with TRBJ2-1; 10 bases map to TRBD1. Germline assignment: CDR1 MNHNS and CDR2 SASEGT. J gave up 3 bases and V 9 bases, and 5 bases lay outside the gene matches. The CDR3 consists of 14 residues. The CDR3 nucleotides read TGTGCCAGTATTAGGGACAGGGGCTACAATGAGCAGTTCTTC. It is translated as CASIRDRGYNEQFF.

This clone has a count of ten or more. This chain links TRBV5-1 with TRBJ1-3, with D perhaps matching TRBD1 (5 bases). The CDR3 consists of 15 residues. Trimming left V 1 base short and J 7 bases short, with 15 bases between. Germline CDR1 SGHRS, CDR2 YFSETQ. DNA of the CDR3: TGCGCCAGCAGCTTGAACGAAATGGGGCCCAACACCATATATTTT. Its protein product is CASSLNEMGPNTIYF.

This clone was observed at least ten times. A read error may be the cause here, since a much bigger clone is one base away. Other nucleotide sequences from this sample produce the same CDR3. The chain couples TRBV28 to TRBJ2-7; D is ambiguous. Deletions cut 4 bases from V and 2 bases from J, with 12 bases between. The germline CDR1 and CDR2 sequences are MDHEN and SYDVKM. The CDR3 consists of 14 residues. The CDR3 region has the DNA TGTGCCAGCAGTTCCGTCTCATGGGCCTACGAGCAGTACTTC. Protein product: CASSSVSWAYEQYF.

There are many counts of this clone. The chain recombines TRBV30 with TRBJ2-5; 10 bases align to TRBD2. The CDR3 is 15 amino acids. Germline lookup yields CDR1 GTSNPN and CDR2 SVGIG (reference sequence). V lost 1 base and J lost 4; bases outside the gene matches: 6. For the CDR3, the DNA is TGTGCCTGGAGTGCTAAGCGGGGGGGCGGAGAGACCCAGTACTTC. Encoded protein: CAWSAKRGGGETQYF.

Ten or more counts support this clone. The chain is built from TRBV3-1 and TRBJ1-6; D gene ambiguous. Trimming took off 1 base at V and 6 bases at J, with 16 bases between the two ends. Germline V gives CDR1 LGHDT, CDR2 YNNKEL (reference sequence). The CDR3 has 17 residues. The CDR3 loop reads CASSQAVTCWINSPLHF. CDR3 nucleotide sequence: TGTGCCAGCAGCCAAGCGGTAACCTGCTGGATTAATTCACCCCTCCACTTT.

The V gene is TRBV30, the J gene TRBJ2-7; 9 bases match TRBD1. The V gene's germline CDR1 is GTSNPN and CDR2 SVGIG (reference sequence). The CDR3 sequence is 14 residues long. Trimming at V came to 4 bases and at J to 4 bases, leaving 8 bases not matched to a gene. CDR3 DNA: TGTGCCTGGAAAATACAGGGGGCAAGTTACGAGCAGTACTTC. Its translation: CAWKIQGASYEQYF.

This clone was counted at least ten times. Other DNA sequences in this sample translate to the same CDR3. The V call is TRBV20-1, the J call TRBJ2-7; possible D gene TRBD1, 5 bases. Germline V gives CDR1 DFQATT, CDR2 SNEGSKA (reference sequence). Trimming removed 5 bases from V and 0 bases from J, with 14 bases in between. This CDR3 spans 14 amino acids. CDR3 amino acids: CSAPTATSSYEQYF. The CDR3 DNA reads as TGCAGTGCTCCGACAGCTACCAGCTCCTACGAGCAGTACTTC.

This clone was seen ten or more times. The chain couples TRBV2 to TRBJ2-6; TRBD2 aligns across 7 bases. V shed 3 bases and J 4 bases; nucleotides not matched to a gene: 3. Germline V gene lookup returns CDR1 SNHLY and CDR2 FYNNEI. This CDR3 has 15 amino acids. The CDR3 nucleotides are TGTGCCAGCAGTGAGCGGGGGTACGGGGCCAACGTCCTGACTTTC. Protein: CASSERGYGANVLTF.

This clone was counted only a few times. A much larger clone lies a single base off, so this may be a read error. The chain has TRBV20-1 and TRBJ1-2; TRBD1 matches at 9 bases. Germline assignment: CDR1 DFQATT and CDR2 SNEGSKA (reference sequence). The CDR3 length is 15 residues. The DNA for the CDR3 is TGCAGTGCTAGAGATAGTGGGGGGACAGGGTATGTCTACACCTTC. Its protein product is CSARDSGGTGYVYTF.

This clone was counted ten times or more. The rearrangement uses TRBV2 and TRBJ2-3, with 7 bases fitting TRBD1. The CDR3 sequence is 13 residues long. Germline values: CDR1 SNHLY, CDR2 FYNNEI. After removal of 8 bases from V and 2 bases from J, the junction contained 4 bases not matched to a gene. The CDR3 region is CASLGQYTDTQYF. CDR3 in DNA: TGTGCCAGCTTGGGACAGTACACAGATACGCAGTATTTT.